A single sample gave rise to the 6 T cell receptor beta chains below, sequenced in a study of T-cell reconstitution after alpha-beta-depleted transplantation in children. As it was prepared, the TCRbeta library received unique molecular identifiers. TCRdb reprocessed the PCR reads via MiXCR and lists one record per CDR3 protein. The table includes about 980,000 distinct CDR3 sequences, about 31% detected once. Sample: PBMCs, mostly from graft donor cells, taken 360 days after TCRalphabeta/CD19-depleted stem cell transplant. The receptor set was obtained from a boy less than two years old who had a stem cell transplant for SCID, so the T cells may come from the graft donor.

Only a few counts were recorded for this clonotype. The genes are TRBV5-1 and TRBJ1-2; 9 bases line up with TRBD1. The trim removed 6 bases at V and 0 bases at J, leaving 6 bases unmatched. The V gene's germline CDR1 is SGHRS and CDR2 YFSETQ. The CDR3 runs to 15 residues. The CDR3 protein is CASKWTGAPNYGYTF. The CDR3 coding sequence is TGCGCCAGCAAGTGGACAGGGGCACCTAACTATGGCTACACCTTC.

This clonotype has just one count. This sequence joins TRBV6-1 and TRBJ1-2; no clear D. The CDR3 extends over 13 amino acids. CDR1 and CDR2 (germline): MNHNS, SASEGT. V was pared by 4 bases and J by 7 bases, with 13 bases between. DNA of the CDR3: TGTGCCAGCAGTGGAGGCCGGCTGGGTGGCTACACCTTC. Translating it yields CASSGGRLGGYTF.

The gene calls are TRBV6-2 or TRBV6-3 and TRBJ2-3; TRBD1 aligns across 8 bases. The V and J ends lost 4 bases and 4 bases, in that order; junction bases with no gene match: 7. Germline V gene data show CDR1 as MNHEY and CDR2 as SVGEGT. CDR3 length: 15 amino acids. CDR3 amino acids: CASSFAGGYSDTQYF. The CDR3 DNA is TGTGCCAGCAGTTTCGCAGGGGGCTATTCAGATACGCAGTATTTT.

This clonotype has a handful of counts. The chain recombines TRBV20-1 with TRBJ1-1; weak D call: TRBD1 (5 bases). Germline loops: CDR1 DFQATT, CDR2 SNEGSKA (reference sequence). V lost 6 bases and J 11 bases, leaving 19 bases between the germline ends. This CDR3 is 12 amino acids long. This CDR3 reads CSAPGPKGRAFF. For the CDR3, the DNA is TGCAGTGCACCGGGGCCCAAAGGTAGGGCTTTCTTT.

This sequence joins TRBV2 and TRBJ2-7; D might be TRBD1 or TRBD2, each matching 5 bases. Trimming stripped 8 bases from V and 6 bases from J, with 11 bases between. The CDR3 contains 11 residues. CDR1 and CDR2 (germline): SNHLY, FYNNEI. The CDR3 coding sequence is TGTGCCAGCGCAGAGGGGCCCGAGCAGTACTTC. It translates to CASAEGPEQYF.

This chain connects TRBV24-1 to TRBJ1-1; possible D gene TRBD1, 6 bases. In germline, CDR1 is KGHDR, CDR2 SFDVKD. Trimming took 3 bases from V and 3 from J, leaving 10 bases between them. CDR3 length: 14 residues. CDR3 in amino acids: CATSDGPGDTEAFF. The CDR3 region has the DNA TGTGCCACCAGTGATGGACCAGGGGACACTGAAGCTTTCTTT.